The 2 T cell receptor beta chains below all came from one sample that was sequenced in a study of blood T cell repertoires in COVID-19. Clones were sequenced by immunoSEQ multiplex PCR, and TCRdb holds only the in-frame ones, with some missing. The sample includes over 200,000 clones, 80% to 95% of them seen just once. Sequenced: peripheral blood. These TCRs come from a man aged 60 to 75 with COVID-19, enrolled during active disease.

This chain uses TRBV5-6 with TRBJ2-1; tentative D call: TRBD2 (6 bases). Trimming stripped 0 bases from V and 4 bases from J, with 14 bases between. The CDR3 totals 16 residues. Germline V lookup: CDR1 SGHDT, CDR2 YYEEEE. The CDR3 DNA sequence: TGTGCCAGCAGCTTGGATGGGACTTACGGTTACAATGAGCAGTTCTTC. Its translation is CASSLDGTYGYNEQFF.

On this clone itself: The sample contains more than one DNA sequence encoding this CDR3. The CDR3 protein is CASSDGQGNTEAFF. The CDR3 DNA reads as TGTGCCAGCAGTGATGGACAGGGGAACACTGAAGCTTTCTTT. The V call is TRBV2, the J call TRBJ1-1; 8 bases are a match to TRBD1. The germline CDR1 and CDR2 sequences are SNHLY and FYNNEI. The CDR3 is 14 residues long. The junction had 1 base not matched to a gene; V was cut back by 3 bases and J by 1 base.